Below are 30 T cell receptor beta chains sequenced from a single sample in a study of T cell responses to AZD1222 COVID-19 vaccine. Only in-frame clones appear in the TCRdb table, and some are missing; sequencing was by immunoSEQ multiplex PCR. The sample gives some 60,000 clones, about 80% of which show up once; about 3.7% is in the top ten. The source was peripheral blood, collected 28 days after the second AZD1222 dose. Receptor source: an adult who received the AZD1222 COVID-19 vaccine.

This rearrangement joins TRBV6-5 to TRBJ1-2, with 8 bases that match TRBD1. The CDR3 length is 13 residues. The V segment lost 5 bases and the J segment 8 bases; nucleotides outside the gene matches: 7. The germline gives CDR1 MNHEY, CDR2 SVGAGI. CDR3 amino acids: CASSPGQGVGYTF. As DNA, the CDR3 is TGTGCCAGCAGTCCCGGACAGGGCGTGGGCTACACCTTC.

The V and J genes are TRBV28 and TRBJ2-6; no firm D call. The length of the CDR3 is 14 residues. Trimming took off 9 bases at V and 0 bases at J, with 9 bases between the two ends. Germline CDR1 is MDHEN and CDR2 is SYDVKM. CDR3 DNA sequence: TGTGCCAGTAGGACCCTCTCTGGGGCCAACGTCCTGACTTTC. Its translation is CASRTLSGANVLTF.

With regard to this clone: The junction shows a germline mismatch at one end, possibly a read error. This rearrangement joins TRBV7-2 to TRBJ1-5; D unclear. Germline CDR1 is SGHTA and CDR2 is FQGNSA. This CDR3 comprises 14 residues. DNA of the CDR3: TGTGCCAGCAGCCTAGCGCAGGATGGGGAGCCCCAGCATTTT. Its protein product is CASSLAQDGEPQHF.

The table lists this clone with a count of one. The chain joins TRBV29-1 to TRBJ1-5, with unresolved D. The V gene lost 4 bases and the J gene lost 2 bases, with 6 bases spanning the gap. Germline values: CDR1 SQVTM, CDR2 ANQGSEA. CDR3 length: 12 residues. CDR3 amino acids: CSVAQGNQPQHF. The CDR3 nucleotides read TGCAGCGTTGCGCAAGGCAATCAGCCCCAGCATTTT.

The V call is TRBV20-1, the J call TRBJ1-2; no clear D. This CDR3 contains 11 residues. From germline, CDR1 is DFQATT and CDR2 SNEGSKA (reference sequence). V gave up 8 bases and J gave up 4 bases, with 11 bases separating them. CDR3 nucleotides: TGCAGTCCGTCTTCCAGCTATGGCTACACCTTC. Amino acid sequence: CSPSSSYGYTF.

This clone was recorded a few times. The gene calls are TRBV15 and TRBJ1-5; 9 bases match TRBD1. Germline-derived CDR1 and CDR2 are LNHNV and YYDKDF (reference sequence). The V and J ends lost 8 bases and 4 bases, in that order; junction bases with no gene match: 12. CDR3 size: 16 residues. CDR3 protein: CATSVMGQGINQPQHF. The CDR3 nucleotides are TGTGCCACCTCGGTCATGGGACAGGGAATTAATCAGCCCCAGCATTTT.

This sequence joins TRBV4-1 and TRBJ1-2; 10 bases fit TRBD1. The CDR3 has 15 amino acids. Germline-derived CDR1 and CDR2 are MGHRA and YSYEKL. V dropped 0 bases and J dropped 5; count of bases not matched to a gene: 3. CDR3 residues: CASSQESGQGYGYTF. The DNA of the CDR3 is TGCGCCAGCAGCCAAGAGTCGGGACAGGGGTATGGCTACACCTTC.

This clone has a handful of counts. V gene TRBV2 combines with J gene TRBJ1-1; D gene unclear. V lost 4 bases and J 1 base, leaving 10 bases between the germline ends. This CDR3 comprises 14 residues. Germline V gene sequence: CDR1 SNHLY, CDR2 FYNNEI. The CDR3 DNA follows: TGTGCCAGCAGTGCGAGGCAAAAGAACACTGAAGCTTTCTTT. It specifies CASSARQKNTEAFF.

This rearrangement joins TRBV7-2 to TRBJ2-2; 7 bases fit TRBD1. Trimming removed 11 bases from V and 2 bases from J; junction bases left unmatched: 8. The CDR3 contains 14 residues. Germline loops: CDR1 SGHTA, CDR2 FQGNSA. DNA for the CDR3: TGTGCCTTGGTGAAGGGGGCTAACACCGGGGAGCTGTTTTTT. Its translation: CALVKGANTGELFF.

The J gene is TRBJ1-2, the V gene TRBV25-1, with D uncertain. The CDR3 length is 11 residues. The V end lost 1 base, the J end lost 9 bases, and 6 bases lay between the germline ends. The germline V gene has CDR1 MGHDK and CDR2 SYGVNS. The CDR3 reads CASSELASYTF. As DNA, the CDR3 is TGTGCCAGCAGTGAATTAGCGAGCTACACCTTC.

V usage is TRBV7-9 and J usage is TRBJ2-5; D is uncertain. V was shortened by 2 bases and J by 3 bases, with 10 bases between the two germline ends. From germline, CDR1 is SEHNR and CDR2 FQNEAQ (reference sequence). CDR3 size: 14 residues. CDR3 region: CASSLISVKETQYF. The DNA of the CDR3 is TGTGCCAGCAGCTTAATTTCAGTTAAAGAGACCCAGTACTTC.

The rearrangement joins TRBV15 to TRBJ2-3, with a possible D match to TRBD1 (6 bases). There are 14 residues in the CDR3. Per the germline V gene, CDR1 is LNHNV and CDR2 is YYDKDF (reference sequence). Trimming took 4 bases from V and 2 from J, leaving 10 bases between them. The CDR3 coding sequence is TGTGCCACCAGCACGGACAGCCACACAGATACGCAGTATTTT. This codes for CATSTDSHTDTQYF.

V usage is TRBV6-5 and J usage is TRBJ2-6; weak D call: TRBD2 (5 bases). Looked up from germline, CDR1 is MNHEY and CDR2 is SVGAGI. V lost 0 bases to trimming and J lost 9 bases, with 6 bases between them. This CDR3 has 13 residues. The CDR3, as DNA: TGTGCCAGCAGTTACTCCGGGATCAACGTCCTGACTTTC. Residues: CASSYSGINVLTF.

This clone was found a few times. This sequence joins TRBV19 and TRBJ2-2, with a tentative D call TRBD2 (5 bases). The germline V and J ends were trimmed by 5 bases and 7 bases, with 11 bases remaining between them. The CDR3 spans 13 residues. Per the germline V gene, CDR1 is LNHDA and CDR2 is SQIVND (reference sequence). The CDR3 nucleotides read TGTGCCAGTAGTCCCGGAGGTGACGGGGAGCTGTTTTTT. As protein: CASSPGGDGELFF.

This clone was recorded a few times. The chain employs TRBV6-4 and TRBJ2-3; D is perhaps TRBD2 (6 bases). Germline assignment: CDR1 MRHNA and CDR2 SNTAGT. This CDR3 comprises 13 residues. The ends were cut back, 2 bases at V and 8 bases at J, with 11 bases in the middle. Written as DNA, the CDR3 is TGTGCCAGCAGTGACATCGGGGGTGGTACGCAGTATTTT. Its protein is CASSDIGGGTQYF.

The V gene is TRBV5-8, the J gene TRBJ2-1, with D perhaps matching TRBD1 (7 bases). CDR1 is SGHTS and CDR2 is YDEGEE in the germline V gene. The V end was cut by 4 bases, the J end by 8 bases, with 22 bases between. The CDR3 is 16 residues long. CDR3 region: CASSAGGGEGGYEQFF. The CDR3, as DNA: TGTGCCAGCAGCGCAGGCGGAGGGGAAGGGGGCTATGAGCAGTTCTTC. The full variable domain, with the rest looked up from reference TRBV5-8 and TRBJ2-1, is EAGVTQSPTHLIKTRGQQATLRCSPISGHTSVYWYQQALGLGLQFLLWYDEGEERNRGNFPPRFSGRQFPNYSSELNVNALELEDSALYLCASSAGGGEGGYEQFFGPGTRLTVL.

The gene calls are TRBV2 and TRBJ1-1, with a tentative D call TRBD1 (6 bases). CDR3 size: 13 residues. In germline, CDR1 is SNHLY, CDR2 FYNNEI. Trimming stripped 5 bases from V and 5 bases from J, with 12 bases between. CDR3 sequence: CASSLQGLTEAFF. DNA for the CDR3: TGTGCCAGCAGTCTTCAGGGGCTAACTGAAGCTTTCTTT.

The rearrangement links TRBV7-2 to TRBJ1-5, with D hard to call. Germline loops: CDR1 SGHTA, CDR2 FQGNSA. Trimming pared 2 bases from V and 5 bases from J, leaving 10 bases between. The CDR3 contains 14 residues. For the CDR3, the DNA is TGTGCCAGCAGCTTATCAGAAGGATATCAGCCCCAGCATTTT. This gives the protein CASSLSEGYQPQHF.

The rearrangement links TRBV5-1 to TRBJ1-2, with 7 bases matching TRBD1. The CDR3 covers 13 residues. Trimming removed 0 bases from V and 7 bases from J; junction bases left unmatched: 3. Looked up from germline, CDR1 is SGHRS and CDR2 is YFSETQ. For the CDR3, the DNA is TGCGCCAGCAGCTTGGAGGGGGCGAGTGGCTACACCTTC. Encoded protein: CASSLEGASGYTF.

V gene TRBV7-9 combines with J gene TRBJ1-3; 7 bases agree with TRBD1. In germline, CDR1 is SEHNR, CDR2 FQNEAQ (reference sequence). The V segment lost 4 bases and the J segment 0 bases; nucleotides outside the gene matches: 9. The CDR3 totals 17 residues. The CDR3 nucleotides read TGTGCCAGCAGCTCAGGGGACAGTTCCCTCTCTGGAAACACCATATATTTT. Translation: CASSSGDSSLSGNTIYF. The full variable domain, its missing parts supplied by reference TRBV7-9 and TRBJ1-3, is DTGVSQNPRHKITKRGQNVTFRCDPISEHNRLYWYRQTLGQGPEFLTYFQNEAQLEKSRLLSDRFSAERPKGSFSTLEIQRTEQGDSAMYLCASSSGDSSLSGNTIYFGEGSWLTVV.

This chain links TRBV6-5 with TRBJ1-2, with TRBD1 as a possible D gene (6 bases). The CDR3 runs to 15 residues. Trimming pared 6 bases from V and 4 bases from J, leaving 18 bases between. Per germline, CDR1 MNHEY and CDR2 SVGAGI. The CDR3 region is CASRVNQGLSYGYTF. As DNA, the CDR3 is TGTGCCAGCAGAGTTAACCAGGGGCTTAGCTATGGCTACACCTTC.

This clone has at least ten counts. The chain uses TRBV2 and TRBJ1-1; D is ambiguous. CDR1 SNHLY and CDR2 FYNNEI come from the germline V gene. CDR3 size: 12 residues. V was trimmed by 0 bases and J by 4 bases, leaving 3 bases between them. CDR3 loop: CASSEAGTEAFF. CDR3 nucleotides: TGTGCCAGCAGTGAAGCGGGCACTGAAGCTTTCTTT.

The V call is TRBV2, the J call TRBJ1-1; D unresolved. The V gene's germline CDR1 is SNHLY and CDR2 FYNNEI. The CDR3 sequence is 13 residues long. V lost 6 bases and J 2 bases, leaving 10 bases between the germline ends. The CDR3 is CASSLQRNTEAFF. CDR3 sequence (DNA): TGTGCCAGCAGCCTCCAGCGAAACACTGAAGCTTTCTTT.

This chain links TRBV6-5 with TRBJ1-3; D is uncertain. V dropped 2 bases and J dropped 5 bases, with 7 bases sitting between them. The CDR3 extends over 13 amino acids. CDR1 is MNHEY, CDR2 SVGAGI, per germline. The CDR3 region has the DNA TGTGCCAGCAGTTACAGTGGGAGAAACACCATATATTTT. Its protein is CASSYSGRNTIYF.

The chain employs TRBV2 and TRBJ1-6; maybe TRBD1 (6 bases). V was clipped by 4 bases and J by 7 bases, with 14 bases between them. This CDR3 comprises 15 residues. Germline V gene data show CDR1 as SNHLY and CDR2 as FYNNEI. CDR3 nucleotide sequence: TGTGCCAGCAGTGCACGACAGGCTGAAAATTCACCCCTCCACTTT. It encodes CASSARQAENSPLHF.

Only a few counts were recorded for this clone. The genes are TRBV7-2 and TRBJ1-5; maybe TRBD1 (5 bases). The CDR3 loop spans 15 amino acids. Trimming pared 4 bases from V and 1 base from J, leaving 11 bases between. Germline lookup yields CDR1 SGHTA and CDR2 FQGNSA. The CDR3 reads CASSSTVQSNQPQHF. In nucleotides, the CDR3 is TGTGCCAGCAGCTCGACAGTTCAGAGCAATCAGCCCCAGCATTTT.

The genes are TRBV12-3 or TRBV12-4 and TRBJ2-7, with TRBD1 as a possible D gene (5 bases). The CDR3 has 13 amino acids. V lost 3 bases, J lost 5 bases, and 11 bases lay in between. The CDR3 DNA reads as TGTGCCAGCAGTTTCGCAGGGCAAAACGAGCAGTACTTC. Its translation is CASSFAGQNEQYF.

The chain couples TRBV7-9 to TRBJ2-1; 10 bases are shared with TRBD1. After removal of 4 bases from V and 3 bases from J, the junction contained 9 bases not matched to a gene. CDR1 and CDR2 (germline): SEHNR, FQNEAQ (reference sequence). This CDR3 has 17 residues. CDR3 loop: CASSSPPTGGDYNEQFF. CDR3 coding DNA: TGTGCCAGCAGCTCACCACCGACAGGGGGCGACTACAATGAGCAGTTCTTC.

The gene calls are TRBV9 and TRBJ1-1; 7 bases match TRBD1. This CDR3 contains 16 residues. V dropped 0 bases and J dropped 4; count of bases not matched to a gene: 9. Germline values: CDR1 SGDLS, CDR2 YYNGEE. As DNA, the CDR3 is TGTGCCAGCAGCGTAGGGCAGGGGGTAGGAATCACTGAAGCTTTCTTT. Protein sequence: CASSVGQGVGITEAFF.

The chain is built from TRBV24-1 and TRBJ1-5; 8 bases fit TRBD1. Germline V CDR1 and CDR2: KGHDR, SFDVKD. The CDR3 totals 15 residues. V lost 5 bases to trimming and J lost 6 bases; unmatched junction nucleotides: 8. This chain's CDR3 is CATSVRGQGPQPQHF. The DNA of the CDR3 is TGTGCCACCAGTGTCCGAGGACAGGGACCTCAGCCCCAGCATTTT.